The clone carrying this TCR beta chain was detected only a few times. Other DNA sequences in this specimen translate into the identical CDR3. The CDR3 has 13 amino acids. In germline, CDR1 is SEHNR, CDR2 FQNEAQ (reference sequence). Trimming cost V 5 bases and J 2 bases, with 6 bases left between them. These data are taken from a study of control samples from healthy donors and cancer patients. TCRdb's table, derived via immunoSEQ multiplex PCR, lists solely in-frame clones and lacks some. The sample consists of about 80,000 clones, about 88% of them appearing once. The rearrangement links TRBV7-9 to TRBJ2-2; D is uncertain. This receptor was taken from a woman between 50 and 59 years old in good health. Source material: blood. CDR3 amino acids: CASSPQNTGELFF. The CDR3, as DNA: TGTGCCAGCAGCCCACAAAACACCGGGGAGCTGTTTTTT. The full variable domain, completed using reference TRBV7-9 and TRBJ2-2, is DTGVSQNPRHKITKRGQNVTFRCDPISEHNRLYWYRQTLGQGPEFLTYFQNEAQLEKSRLLSDRFSAERPKGSFSTLEIQRTEQGDSAMYLCASSPQNTGELFFGEGSRLTVL.